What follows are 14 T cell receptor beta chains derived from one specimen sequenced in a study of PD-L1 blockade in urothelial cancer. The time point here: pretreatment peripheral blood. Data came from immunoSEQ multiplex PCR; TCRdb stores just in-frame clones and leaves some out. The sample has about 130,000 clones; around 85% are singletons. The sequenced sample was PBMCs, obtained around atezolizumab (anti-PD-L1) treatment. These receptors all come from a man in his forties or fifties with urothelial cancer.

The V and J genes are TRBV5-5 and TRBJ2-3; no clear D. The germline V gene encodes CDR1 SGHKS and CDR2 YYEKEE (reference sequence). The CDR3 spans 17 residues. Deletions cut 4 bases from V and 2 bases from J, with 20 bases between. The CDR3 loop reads CASSALHSAPFTDTQYF. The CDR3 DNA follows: TGTGCCAGCAGCGCCCTCCACAGTGCGCCTTTCACAGATACGCAGTATTTT.

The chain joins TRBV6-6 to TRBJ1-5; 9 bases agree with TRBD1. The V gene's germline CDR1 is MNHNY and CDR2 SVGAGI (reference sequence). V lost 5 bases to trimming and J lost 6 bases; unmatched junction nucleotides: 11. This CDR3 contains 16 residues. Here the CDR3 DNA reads TGTGCCAGCAGTGCTAGTACAACAGGGGGCCTTCAGCCCCAGCATTTT. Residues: CASSASTTGGLQPQHF.

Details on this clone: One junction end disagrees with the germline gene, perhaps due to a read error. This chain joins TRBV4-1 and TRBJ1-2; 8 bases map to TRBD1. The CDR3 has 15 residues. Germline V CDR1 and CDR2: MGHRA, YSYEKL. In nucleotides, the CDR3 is TGCGCCAGCAGCCAGGAAGTGAGAGGGTCGGGACAGGTCTTCTTC. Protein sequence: CASSQEVRGSGQVFF.

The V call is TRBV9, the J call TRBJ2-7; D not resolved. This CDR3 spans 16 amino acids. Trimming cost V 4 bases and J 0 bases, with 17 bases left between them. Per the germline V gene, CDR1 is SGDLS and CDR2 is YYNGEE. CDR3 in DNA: TGTGCCAGCAGCCCCCGCCGAGCGAGCGACTCCTACGAGCAGTACTTC. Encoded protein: CASSPRRASDSYEQYF.

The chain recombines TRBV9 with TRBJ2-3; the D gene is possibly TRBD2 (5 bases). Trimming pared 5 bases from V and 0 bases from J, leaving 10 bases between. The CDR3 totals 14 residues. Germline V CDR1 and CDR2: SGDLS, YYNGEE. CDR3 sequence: CASRAGPSTDTQYF. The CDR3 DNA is TGTGCCAGCAGGGCGGGTCCTAGCACAGATACGCAGTATTTT.

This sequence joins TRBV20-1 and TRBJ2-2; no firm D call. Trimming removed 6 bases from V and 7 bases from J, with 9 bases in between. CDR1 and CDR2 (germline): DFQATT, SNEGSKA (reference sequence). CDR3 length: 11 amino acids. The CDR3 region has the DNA TGCAGTGCCTCCCTAGGCGGGGAGCTGTTTTTT. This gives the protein CSASLGGELFF.

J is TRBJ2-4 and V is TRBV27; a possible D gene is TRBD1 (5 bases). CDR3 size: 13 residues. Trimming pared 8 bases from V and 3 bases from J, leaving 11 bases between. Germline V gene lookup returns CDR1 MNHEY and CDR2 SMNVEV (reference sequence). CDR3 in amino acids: CASSGWDKNIQYF. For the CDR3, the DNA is TGTGCCAGCTCAGGGTGGGACAAAAACATTCAGTACTTC.

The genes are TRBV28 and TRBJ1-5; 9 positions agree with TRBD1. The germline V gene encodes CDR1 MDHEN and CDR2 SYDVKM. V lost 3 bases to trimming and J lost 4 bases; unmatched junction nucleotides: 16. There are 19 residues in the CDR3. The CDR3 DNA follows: TGTGCCAGCAGTTTGGTACAGGGGGCGGGTCTTGGGGGGAATCAGCCCCAGCATTTT. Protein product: CASSLVQGAGLGGNQPQHF. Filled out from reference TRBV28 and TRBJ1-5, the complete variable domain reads DVKVTQSSRYLVKRTGEKVFLECVQDMDHENMFWYRQDPGLGLRLIYFSYDVKMKEKGDIPEGYSVSREKKERFSLILESASTNQTSMYLCASSLVQGAGLGGNQPQHFGDGTRLSIL.

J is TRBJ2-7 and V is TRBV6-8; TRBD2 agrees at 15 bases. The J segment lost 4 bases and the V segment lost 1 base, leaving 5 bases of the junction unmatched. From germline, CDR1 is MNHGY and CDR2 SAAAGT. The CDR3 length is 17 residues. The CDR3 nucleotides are TGTGCCAGCAGTTACTTTTGGACTAGCGGGAGGGGGTACGAGCAGTACTTC. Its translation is CASSYFWTSGRGYEQYF.

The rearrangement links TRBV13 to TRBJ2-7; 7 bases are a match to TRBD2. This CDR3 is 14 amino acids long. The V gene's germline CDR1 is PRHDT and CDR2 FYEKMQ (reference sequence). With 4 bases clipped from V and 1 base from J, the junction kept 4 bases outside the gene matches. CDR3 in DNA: TGTGCCAGCAGCTCGGCGGGAGAATCCTACGAGCAGTACTTC. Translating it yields CASSSAGESYEQYF.

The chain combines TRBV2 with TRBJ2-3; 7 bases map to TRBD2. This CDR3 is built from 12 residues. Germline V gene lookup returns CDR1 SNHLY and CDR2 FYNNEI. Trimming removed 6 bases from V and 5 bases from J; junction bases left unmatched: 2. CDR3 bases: TGTGCCAGCAGCCAGCGGGAAGATACGCAGTATTTT. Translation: CASSQREDTQYF.

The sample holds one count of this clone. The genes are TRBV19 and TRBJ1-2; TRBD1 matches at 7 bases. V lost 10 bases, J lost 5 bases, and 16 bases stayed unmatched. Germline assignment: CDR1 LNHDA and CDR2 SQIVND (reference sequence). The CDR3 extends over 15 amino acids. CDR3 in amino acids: CATRLEGGLTYGYTF. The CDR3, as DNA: TGTGCCACCCGACTTGAAGGGGGCCTCACTTATGGCTACACCTTC.

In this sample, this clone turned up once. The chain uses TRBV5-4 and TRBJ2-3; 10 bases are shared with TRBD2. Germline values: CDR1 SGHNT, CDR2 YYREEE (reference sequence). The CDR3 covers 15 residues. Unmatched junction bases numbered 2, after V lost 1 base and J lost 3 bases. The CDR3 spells CASSLTSGKTDTQYF. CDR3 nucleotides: TGTGCCAGCAGCTTGACTAGCGGGAAAACAGATACGCAGTATTTT.

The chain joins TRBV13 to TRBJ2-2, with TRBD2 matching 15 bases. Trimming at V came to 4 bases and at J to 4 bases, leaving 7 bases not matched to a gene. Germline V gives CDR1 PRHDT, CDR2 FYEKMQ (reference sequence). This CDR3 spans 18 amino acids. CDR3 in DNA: TGTGCCAGCAGCTGGACTAGCGGGAGGGAAAGTTCCACCGGGGAGCTGTTTTTT. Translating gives CASSWTSGRESSTGELFF.